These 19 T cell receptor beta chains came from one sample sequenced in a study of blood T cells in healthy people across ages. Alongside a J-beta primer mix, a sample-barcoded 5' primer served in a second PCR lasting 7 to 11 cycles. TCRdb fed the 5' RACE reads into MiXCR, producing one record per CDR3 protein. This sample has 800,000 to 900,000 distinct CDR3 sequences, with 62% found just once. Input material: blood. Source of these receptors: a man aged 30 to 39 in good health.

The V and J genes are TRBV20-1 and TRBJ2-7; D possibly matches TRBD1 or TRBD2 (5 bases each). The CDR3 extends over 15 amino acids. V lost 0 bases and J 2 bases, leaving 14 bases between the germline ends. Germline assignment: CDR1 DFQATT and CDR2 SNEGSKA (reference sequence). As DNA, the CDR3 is TGCAGTGCTAGAGAAGAGGGGTCAGGGACCTACGAGCAGTACTTC. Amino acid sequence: CSAREEGSGTYEQYF.

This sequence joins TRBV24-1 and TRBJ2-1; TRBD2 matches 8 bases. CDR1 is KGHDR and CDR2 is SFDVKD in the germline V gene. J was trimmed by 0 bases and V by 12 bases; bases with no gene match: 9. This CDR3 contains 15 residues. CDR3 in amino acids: CASSGGGPSYNEQFF. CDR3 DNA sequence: TGTGCCTCATCAGGCGGGGGGCCCTCCTACAATGAGCAGTTCTTC.

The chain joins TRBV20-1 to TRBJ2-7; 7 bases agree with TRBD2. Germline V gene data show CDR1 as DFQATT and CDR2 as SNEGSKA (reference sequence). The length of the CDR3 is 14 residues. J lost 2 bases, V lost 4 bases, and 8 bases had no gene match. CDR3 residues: CSAKTTGLTYEQYF. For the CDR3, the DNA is TGCAGTGCTAAAACTACGGGACTAACCTACGAGCAGTACTTC.

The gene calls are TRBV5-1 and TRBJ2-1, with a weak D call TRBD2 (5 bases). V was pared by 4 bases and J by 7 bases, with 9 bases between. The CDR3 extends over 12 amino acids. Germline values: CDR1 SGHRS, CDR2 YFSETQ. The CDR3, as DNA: TGCGCCAGCAGCCCGGACTGGAATGAGCAGTTCTTC. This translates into CASSPDWNEQFF.

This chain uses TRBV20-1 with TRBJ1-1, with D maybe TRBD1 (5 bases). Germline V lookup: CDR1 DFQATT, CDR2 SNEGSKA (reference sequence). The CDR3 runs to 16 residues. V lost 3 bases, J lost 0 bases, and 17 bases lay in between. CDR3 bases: TGCAGTGCTAGCCCAGGGAGTGGTTTTGTGAACACTGAAGCTTTCTTT. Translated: CSASPGSGFVNTEAFF.

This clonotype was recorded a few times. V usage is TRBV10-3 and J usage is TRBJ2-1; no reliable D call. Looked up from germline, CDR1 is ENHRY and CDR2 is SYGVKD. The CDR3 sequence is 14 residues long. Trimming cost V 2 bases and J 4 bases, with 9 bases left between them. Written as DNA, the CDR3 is TGTGCCATCAGTGAGAGTGCGACTTACAATGAGCAGTTCTTC. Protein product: CAISESATYNEQFF.

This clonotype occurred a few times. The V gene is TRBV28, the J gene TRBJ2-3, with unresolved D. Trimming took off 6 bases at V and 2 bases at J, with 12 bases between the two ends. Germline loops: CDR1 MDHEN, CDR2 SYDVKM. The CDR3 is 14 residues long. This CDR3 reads CASSFPQHTDTQYF. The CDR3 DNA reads TGTGCCAGCAGCTTCCCCCAACACACAGATACGCAGTATTTT.

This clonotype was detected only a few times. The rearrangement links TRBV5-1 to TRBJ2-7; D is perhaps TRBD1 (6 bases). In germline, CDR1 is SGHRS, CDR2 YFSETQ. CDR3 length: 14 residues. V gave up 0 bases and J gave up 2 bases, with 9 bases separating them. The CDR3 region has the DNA TGCGCCAGCAGCTTGGAGGGGGACCCCTACGAGCAGTACTTC. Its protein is CASSLEGDPYEQYF.

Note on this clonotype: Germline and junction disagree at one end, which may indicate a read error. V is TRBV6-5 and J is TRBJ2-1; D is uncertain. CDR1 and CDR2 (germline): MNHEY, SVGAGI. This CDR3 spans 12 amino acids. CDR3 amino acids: CASSYGYNEQLF. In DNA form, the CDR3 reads TGTGCCAGCAGTTACGGCTACAATGAGCAGCTCTTC.

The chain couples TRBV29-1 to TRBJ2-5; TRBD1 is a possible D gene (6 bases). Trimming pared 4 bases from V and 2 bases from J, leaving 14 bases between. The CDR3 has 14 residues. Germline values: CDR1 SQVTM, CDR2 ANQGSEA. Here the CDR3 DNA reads TGCAGCGTTGTCGGACAGCGCGAACAAGAGACCCAGTACTTC. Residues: CSVVGQREQETQYF.

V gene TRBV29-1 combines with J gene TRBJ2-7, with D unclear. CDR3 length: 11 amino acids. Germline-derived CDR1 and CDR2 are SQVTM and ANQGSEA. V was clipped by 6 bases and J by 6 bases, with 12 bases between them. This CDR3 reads CSVDGVPEQYF. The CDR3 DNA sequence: TGCAGCGTCGATGGGGTTCCCGAGCAGTACTTC.

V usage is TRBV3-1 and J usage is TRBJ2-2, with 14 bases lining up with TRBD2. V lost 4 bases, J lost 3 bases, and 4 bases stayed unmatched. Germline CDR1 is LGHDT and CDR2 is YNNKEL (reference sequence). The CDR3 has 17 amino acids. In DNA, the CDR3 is TGTGCCAGCAGCCCCGGACTAGCGGGGGGCTACACCGGGGAGCTGTTTTTT. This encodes CASSPGLAGGYTGELFF.

CDR3 region: CASSCSGGEDSTSYF. The CDR3 DNA reads as TGTGCCAGCAGTTGCTCGGGCGGGGAAGATTCCACATCGTATTTT. This chain joins TRBV12-3 or TRBV12-4 and TRBJ2-3; TRBD2 is a possible D gene (6 bases). The CDR3 length is 15 residues. Trimming stripped 4 bases from V and 14 bases from J, with 25 bases between.

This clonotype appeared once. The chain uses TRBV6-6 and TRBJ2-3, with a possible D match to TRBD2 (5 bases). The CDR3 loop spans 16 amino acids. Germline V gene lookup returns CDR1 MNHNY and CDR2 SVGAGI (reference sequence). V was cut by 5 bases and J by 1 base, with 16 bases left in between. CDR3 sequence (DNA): TGTGCCAGCAGTAAATCAGAGCGGCGCGGCACAGATACGCAGTATTTT. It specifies CASSKSERRGTDTQYF.

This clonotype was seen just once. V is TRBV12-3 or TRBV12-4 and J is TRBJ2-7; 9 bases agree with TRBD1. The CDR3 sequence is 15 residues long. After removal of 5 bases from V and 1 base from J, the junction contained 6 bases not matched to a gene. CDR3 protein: CASSRRQGDSYEQYF. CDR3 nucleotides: TGTGCCAGCAGTCGCAGACAGGGGGATTCCTACGAGCAGTACTTC.

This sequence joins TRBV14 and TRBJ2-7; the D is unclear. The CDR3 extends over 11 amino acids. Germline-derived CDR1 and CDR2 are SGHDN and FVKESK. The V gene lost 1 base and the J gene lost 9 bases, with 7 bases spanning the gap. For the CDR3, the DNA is TGTGCCAGCAGCCAAGGCCCCGGGCAGTACTTC. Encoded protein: CASSQGPGQYF.

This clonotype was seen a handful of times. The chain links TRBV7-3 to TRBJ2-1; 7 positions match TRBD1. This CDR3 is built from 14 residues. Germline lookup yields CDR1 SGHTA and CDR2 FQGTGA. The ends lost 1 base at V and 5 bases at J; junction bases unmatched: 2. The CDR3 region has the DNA TGTGCCAGCAGCTTAATCCAGGGGGACAATGAGCAGTTCTTC. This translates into CASSLIQGDNEQFF.

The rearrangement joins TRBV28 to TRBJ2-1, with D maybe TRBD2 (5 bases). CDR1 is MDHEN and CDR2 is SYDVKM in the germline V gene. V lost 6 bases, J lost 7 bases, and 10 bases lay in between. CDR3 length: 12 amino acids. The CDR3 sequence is CASRLAENEQFF. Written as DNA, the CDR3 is TGTGCCAGCAGGCTAGCCGAAAATGAGCAGTTCTTC.

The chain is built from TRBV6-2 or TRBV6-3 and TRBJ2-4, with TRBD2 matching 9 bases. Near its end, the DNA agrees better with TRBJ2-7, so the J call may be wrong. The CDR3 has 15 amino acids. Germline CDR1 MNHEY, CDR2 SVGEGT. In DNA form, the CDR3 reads TGTGCCAGCAGTTACTCCGCTAGCGGGGTATACGAGCAGTACTTC. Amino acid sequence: CASSYSASGVYEQYF.